The TCR beta chain described here comes from a study of cytomegalovirus exposure and HLA in healthy donors. Study findings and constraints: Another analysis was done later, and it associated 17,000 or so TCR beta sequences with HLA alleles at 0.05 false discovery rate. The authors confirmed in vitro that three CMV-associated chains were specific for CMV antigens.

The PCR employed 60 Vbeta primers together with 13 Jbeta primers. The method was immunoSEQ multiplex PCR; TCRdb's version includes in-frame clones alone and lacks a portion of them. The sample yields roughly 200,000 clones, 75% to 90% seen once. Points on this clone: The antigen is unknown.

The germline CDR1 and CDR2 sequences are SGHNT and YYREEE (reference sequence). V was shortened by 2 bases and J by 2 bases, with 11 bases between the two germline ends. The CDR3 covers 14 residues. Healthy people donating bone marrow made up the donors. Sequenced: PBMCs. V and J are TRBV5-4 and TRBJ2-7; tentative D call: TRBD2 (6 bases). The clonotype was recovered from a boy younger than 18 in good health and CMV-seronegative. The chain's CDR3 is CASSLGRGPYEQYF. Written as DNA, the CDR3 is TGTGCCAGCAGCTTAGGGCGGGGCCCCTACGAGCAGTACTTC.